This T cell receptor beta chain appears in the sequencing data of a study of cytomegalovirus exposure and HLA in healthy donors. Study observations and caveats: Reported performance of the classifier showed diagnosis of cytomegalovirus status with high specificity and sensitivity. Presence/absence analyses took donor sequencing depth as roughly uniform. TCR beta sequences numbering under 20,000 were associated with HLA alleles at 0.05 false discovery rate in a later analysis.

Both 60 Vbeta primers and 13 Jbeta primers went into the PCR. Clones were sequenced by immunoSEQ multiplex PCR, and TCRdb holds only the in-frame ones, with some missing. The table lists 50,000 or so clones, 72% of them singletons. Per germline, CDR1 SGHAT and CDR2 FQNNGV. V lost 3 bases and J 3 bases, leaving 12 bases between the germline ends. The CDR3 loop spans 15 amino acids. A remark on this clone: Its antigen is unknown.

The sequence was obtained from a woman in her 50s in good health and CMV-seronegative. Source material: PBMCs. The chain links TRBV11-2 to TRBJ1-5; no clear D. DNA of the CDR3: TGTGCCAGCAGCTTCTCTGGGCAGTCCAATCAGCCCCAGCATTTT. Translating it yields CASSFSGQSNQPQHF.